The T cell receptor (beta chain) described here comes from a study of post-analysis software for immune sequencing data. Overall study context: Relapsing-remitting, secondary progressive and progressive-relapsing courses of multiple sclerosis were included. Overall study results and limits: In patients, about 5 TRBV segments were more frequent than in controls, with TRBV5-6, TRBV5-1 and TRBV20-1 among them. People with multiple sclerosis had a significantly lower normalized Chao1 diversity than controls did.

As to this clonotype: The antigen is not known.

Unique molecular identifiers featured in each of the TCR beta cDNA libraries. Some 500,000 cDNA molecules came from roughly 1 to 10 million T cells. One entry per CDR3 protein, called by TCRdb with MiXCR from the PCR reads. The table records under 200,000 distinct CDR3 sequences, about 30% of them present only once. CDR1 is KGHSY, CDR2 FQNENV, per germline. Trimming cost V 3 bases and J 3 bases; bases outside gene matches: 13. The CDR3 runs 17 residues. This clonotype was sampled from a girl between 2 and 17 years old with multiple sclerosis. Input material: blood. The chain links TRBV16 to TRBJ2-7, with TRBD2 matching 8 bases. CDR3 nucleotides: TGTGCCAGCAGCCACTCCTATAGCGGGACGGATTACTACGAGCAGTACTTC. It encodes CASSHSYSGTDYYEQYF.